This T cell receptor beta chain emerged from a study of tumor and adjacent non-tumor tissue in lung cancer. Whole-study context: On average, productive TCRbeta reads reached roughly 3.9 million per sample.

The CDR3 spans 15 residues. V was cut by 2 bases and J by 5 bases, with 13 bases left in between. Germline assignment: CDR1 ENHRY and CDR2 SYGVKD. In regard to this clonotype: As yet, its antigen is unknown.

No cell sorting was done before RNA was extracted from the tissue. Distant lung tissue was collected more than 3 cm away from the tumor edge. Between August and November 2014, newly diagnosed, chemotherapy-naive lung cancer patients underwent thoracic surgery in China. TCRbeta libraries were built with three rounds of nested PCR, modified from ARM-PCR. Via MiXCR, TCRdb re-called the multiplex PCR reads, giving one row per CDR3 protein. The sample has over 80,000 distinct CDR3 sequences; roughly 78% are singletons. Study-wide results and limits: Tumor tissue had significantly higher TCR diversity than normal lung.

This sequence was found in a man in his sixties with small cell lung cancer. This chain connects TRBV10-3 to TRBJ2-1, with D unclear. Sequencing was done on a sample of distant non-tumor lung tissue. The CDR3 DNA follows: TGTGCCATCAGTGAGGGTACCCCATACAACAATGAGCAGTTCTTC. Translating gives CAISEGTPYNNEQFF.